This T cell receptor beta chain was sequenced for a study of blood T cell repertoires in COVID-19. Clones were read by immunoSEQ multiplex PCR, and TCRdb kept only the in-frame ones, dropping some. The sample shows roughly 250,000 clones, 85% to 90% of them seen only once. Germline CDR1 and CDR2: SGHNT and YYREEE (reference sequence). The V and J ends lost 1 base and 4 bases, in that order; junction bases with no gene match: 3. This CDR3 contains 14 residues. This TCR derives from a woman between 18 and 29 years old who had recovered from COVID-19. J is TRBJ2-5 and V is TRBV5-4; TRBD2 aligns across 8 bases. Sequences were obtained from PBMCs or T cells enriched from blood (not recorded which). The CDR3 region has the DNA TGTGCCAGCAGCTTGACCGGGGGGGGAGAGACCCAGTACTTC. Translation: CASSLTGGGETQYF.